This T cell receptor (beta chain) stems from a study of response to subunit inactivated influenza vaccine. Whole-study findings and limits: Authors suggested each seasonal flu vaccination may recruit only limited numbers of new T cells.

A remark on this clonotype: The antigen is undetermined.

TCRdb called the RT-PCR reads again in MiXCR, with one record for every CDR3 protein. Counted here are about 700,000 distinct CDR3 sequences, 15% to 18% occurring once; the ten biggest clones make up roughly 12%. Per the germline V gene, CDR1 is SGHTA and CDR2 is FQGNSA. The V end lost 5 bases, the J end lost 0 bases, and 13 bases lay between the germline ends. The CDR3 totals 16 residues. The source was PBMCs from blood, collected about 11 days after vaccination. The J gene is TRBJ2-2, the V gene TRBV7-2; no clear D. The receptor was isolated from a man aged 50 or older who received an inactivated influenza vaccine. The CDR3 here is CASSPLSFPNTGELFF. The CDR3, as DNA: TGTGCCAGCAGCCCACTTAGTTTCCCGAACACCGGGGAGCTGTTTTTT.